This T cell receptor beta chain is drawn from a study of response to subunit inactivated influenza vaccine. General study findings and limits: Only a handful of new T cells, the authors suggested, are recruited with each seasonal influenza vaccination.

TCRdb analysed the RT-PCR reads with MiXCR anew, one entry per CDR3 protein. The sample gives hundreds of thousands of distinct CDR3 sequences, about a sixth of which show up once; more than 9% is in the top ten. In regard to this clonotype: Its specificity is unknown.

The receptor comes from a man aged 50 to 60 who received an inactivated influenza vaccine. The material was PBMCs from blood, obtained roughly 13 days after vaccination.

The CDR3 loop is CASSVSAGANVLTF. CDR3 nucleotide sequence: TGTGCCAGCAGCGTAAGTGCTGGGGCCAACGTCCTGACTTTC. This chain joins TRBV9 and TRBJ2-6; D gene unclear. The V end lost 1 base, the J end lost 2 bases, and 4 bases lay between the germline ends. CDR1 SGDLS and CDR2 YYNGEE come from the germline V gene. The CDR3 sequence is 14 residues long.